Listed here are 18 T cell receptor beta chains from one sample, sequenced in a study of blood T cells in healthy people across ages. With a J-beta primer mix and a sample-barcoded 5' primer, a second PCR ran about 7 to 12 cycles. TCRdb itself ran the 5' RACE reads through MiXCR, one entry per CDR3 protein. Of some 800,000 distinct CDR3 sequences in the sample, roughly 44% are singletons; the top ten hold approximately 19%. The source material was blood. The receptors derive from a man aged 55 to 70 in good health.

This clonotype showed up just a few times. The rearrangement links TRBV27 to TRBJ2-3; D may be TRBD2 (5 bases). The CDR3 covers 17 residues. Germline V lookup: CDR1 MNHEY, CDR2 SMNVEV (reference sequence). V gave up 2 bases and J gave up 0 bases, with 15 bases separating them. The DNA of the CDR3 is TGTGCCAGCAGTTTACGTCTCTCGGGAACTAGCACAGATACGCAGTATTTT. Translated: CASSLRLSGTSTDTQYF.

This chain uses TRBV5-1 with TRBJ2-3, with TRBD1 matching 8 bases. The CDR3 is 16 amino acids. After removal of 4 bases from V and 4 bases from J, the junction contained 11 bases not matched to a gene. Germline CDR1 is SGHRS and CDR2 is YFSETQ. CDR3 sequence reads: CASSRGQGQGADTQYF. The DNA for the CDR3 is TGCGCCAGCAGCAGAGGACAGGGCCAGGGGGCAGATACGCAGTATTTT. Complete variable domain (other parts from reference TRBV5-1 and TRBJ2-3): KAGVTQTPRYLIKTRGQQVTLSCSPISGHRSVSWYQQTPGQGLQFLFEYFSETQRNKGNFPGRFSGRQFSNSRSEMNVSTLELGDSALYLCASSRGQGQGADTQYFGPGTRLTVL.

The V and J genes are TRBV6-6 and TRBJ2-2; D gene uncertain. V was trimmed by 5 bases and J by 5 bases, leaving 9 bases between them. This CDR3 is 13 amino acids long. The germline V gene encodes CDR1 MNHNY and CDR2 SVGAGI (reference sequence). The CDR3 DNA is TGTGCCAGCAGTCCCCTTAGTACCGGGGAGCTGTTTTTT. Amino acids: CASSPLSTGELFF.

J is TRBJ2-5 and V is TRBV14, with TRBD2 matching 13 bases. Looked up from germline, CDR1 is SGHDN and CDR2 is FVKESK. With 4 bases clipped from V and 11 bases from J, the junction kept 10 bases outside the gene matches. This CDR3 region has 15 residues. CDR3 loop: CASSLTSGGVHEQYF. As DNA, the CDR3 is TGTGCCAGCAGCCTTACTAGCGGGGGGGTGCATGAGCAGTACTTC.

V and J are TRBV18 and TRBJ2-4; TRBD2 matches 7 bases. V dropped 1 base and J dropped 6; count of bases not matched to a gene: 12. Germline V CDR1 and CDR2: KGHSH, LQKENI. The CDR3 contains 17 residues. CDR3 sequence: CASSPLNAAGDLNIQYF. In DNA, the CDR3 is TGTGCCAGCTCACCACTCAACGCGGCGGGGGACTTAAACATTCAGTACTTC.

This clonotype was recorded at least ten times. V gene TRBV28 combines with J gene TRBJ1-5, with D perhaps TRBD1 (5 bases). The CDR3 covers 15 residues. Deletions cut 2 bases from V and 1 base from J, with 9 bases between. Germline values: CDR1 MDHEN, CDR2 SYDVKM. CDR3 amino acids: CASSLTGGSNQPQHF. Here the CDR3 DNA reads TGTGCCAGCAGTTTAACTGGGGGAAGCAATCAGCCCCAGCATTTT.

This chain joins TRBV11-2 and TRBJ2-7, with D possibly TRBD1 on 6 matching bases. CDR1 and CDR2 from the germline V gene are SGHAT and FQNNGV. The ends were cut back, 5 bases at V and 0 bases at J, with 14 bases in the middle. The CDR3 runs 15 residues. In DNA form, the CDR3 reads TGTGCCAGCAGCCACCGGGACACCCTCTCCTACGAGCAGTACTTC. It encodes CASSHRDTLSYEQYF.

In its sample, this clonotype was seen a few times. The gene calls are TRBV5-1 and TRBJ2-4; D is uncertain. V was shortened by 0 bases and J by 2 bases, with 12 bases between the two germline ends. The germline V gene encodes CDR1 SGHRS and CDR2 YFSETQ. CDR3 size: 16 residues. CDR3 nucleotide sequence: TGCGCCAGCAGCTTGGAGGGCAGCCCGACCAAAAACATTCAGTACTTC. It codes for CASSLEGSPTKNIQYF.

This clonotype was recorded once. V usage is TRBV5-1 and J usage is TRBJ2-7; D gene unclear. CDR3 length equals 16 residues. Germline lookup yields CDR1 SGHRS and CDR2 YFSETQ. Deletions cut 0 bases from V and 7 bases from J, with 20 bases between. This chain's CDR3 is CASSLDAKQVSNEQYF. DNA for the CDR3: TGCGCCAGCAGCTTGGACGCCAAGCAGGTCTCAAATGAGCAGTACTTC.

The chain combines TRBV27 with TRBJ2-7; D gene uncertain. This CDR3 has 15 residues. CDR1 and CDR2 from the germline V gene are MNHEY and SMNVEV (reference sequence). Trimming took 6 bases from V and 1 from J, leaving 16 bases between them. The CDR3: CASSPLSNPSYEQYF. The DNA for the CDR3 is TGTGCCAGCAGCCCTCTTTCTAACCCTTCCTACGAGCAGTACTTC.

The chain uses TRBV19 and TRBJ1-6, with a tentative D call TRBD1 (5 bases). The V end was cut by 6 bases, the J end by 8 bases, with 17 bases between. The CDR3 spans 15 residues. The germline V gene has CDR1 LNHDA and CDR2 SQIVND (reference sequence). CDR3 coding DNA: TGTGCCAGTAGACGCAGAGGGGAGAGATATTCACCCCTCCACTTT. Translating gives CASRRRGERYSPLHF.

This clonotype was counted a few times. This rearrangement joins TRBV30 to TRBJ2-1, with TRBD2 matching over 10 bases. The V segment lost 4 bases and the J segment 3 bases; nucleotides outside the gene matches: 9. The V gene's germline CDR1 is GTSNPN and CDR2 SVGIG (reference sequence). The CDR3 covers 16 residues. CDR3 loop: CAWTPFSGGNYNEQFF. CDR3 DNA: TGTGCCTGGACACCGTTTAGCGGGGGGAACTACAATGAGCAGTTCTTC.

A note on this clonotype: This may arise from a read error, as a much more abundant clone is one base away. The chain combines TRBV3-1 with TRBJ2-3, with D uncertain. The CDR3 runs 13 residues. V was cut by 5 bases and J by 6 bases, with 12 bases left in between. Germline values: CDR1 LGHDT, CDR2 YNNKEL (reference sequence). The DNA of the CDR3 is TGTGCCAGCAGCGCGACCCAGGTGGATACGCAGTATTTT. This codes for CASSATQVDTQYF.

This clonotype was detected many times. The chain combines TRBV7-2 with TRBJ1-6, with a tentative D call TRBD1 (5 bases). Trimming removed 5 bases at V and 4 bases at J, with 12 bases between. The germline CDR1 and CDR2 sequences are SGHTA and FQGNSA. CDR3 length: 15 residues. This CDR3 reads CASSRTGLYNSPLHF. CDR3 DNA sequence: TGTGCCAGCAGCCGTACGGGGCTGTATAATTCACCCCTCCACTTT.

The rearrangement joins TRBV3-1 to TRBJ1-2; 8 bases line up with TRBD1. The CDR3 spans 17 residues. The germline V gene encodes CDR1 LGHDT and CDR2 YNNKEL (reference sequence). With 4 bases clipped from V and 2 bases from J, the junction kept 12 bases outside the gene matches. The CDR3 DNA follows: TGTGCCAGCAGCCCGCTAGGACAGGGATATTCAAACTATGGCTACACCTTC. Translated, it gives CASSPLGQGYSNYGYTF.

This chain links TRBV20-1 with TRBJ1-2; TRBD1 matches at 9 bases. CDR3 length: 12 amino acids. Germline V lookup: CDR1 DFQATT, CDR2 SNEGSKA (reference sequence). The CDR3, as DNA: TGCAGGGCGGACAGGGGTGACTATGGCTACACCTTC. It yields the protein CRADRGDYGYTF.

This clonotype came up a few times. V gene TRBV28 combines with J gene TRBJ2-5; D gene unclear. Germline V gives CDR1 MDHEN, CDR2 SYDVKM. V dropped 2 bases and J dropped 0 bases, with 10 bases sitting between them. The CDR3 is 15 amino acids. The CDR3 nucleotides read TGTGCCAGCAGTTTAGGATGGGGTAACCAAGAGACCCAGTACTTC. Translated: CASSLGWGNQETQYF.

Many counts were recorded for this clonotype. The chain recombines TRBV27 with TRBJ2-7, with D tentatively TRBD2 (5 bases). The V gene's germline CDR1 is MNHEY and CDR2 SMNVEV (reference sequence). This CDR3 contains 13 residues. V lost 6 bases, J lost 11 bases, and 20 bases lay in between. DNA of the CDR3: TGTGCCAGCAGCTCGGACCCGGGGTCAAGGGAGTACTTC. Protein sequence: CASSSDPGSREYF.